Shown below are 28 T cell receptor beta chains from a single sample sequenced in a study of T cells in localized non-small cell lung cancer. Some clones are missing from TCRdb's copy, which holds only in-frame ones; the method was immunoSEQ multiplex PCR. This sample has around 130,000 clones, with around 90% found just once. The sequencing used peripheral blood, collected before any cancer treatment. These receptors were taken from a female donor aged 60 or older with stage I lung adenocarcinoma.

The V gene is TRBV14, the J gene TRBJ2-3; 8 nucleotides align to TRBD2. CDR1 SGHDN and CDR2 FVKESK come from the germline V gene. This CDR3 region has 17 residues. V gave up 2 bases and J gave up 4 bases; unmatched junction bases: 11. CDR3 loop: CASSQTHGRADADTQYF. The CDR3 bases are TGTGCCAGCAGCCAAACTCACGGGAGGGCCGACGCAGATACGCAGTATTTT.

V and J are TRBV7-9 and TRBJ2-5; D uncertain. V gave up 8 bases and J gave up 1 base, with 17 bases separating them. The germline gives CDR1 SEHNR, CDR2 FQNEAQ (reference sequence). CDR3 length: 15 amino acids. CDR3 sequence (DNA): TGTGCCAGCGCTGGGGTTTGGGCCCCCCAAGAGACCCAGTACTTC. Amino acid sequence: CASAGVWAPQETQYF.

V is TRBV10-2 and J is TRBJ2-4, with D unresolved. V lost 2 bases and J lost 5, with 7 bases in between. In germline, CDR1 is WSHSY, CDR2 SAAADI. This CDR3 has 13 residues. The CDR3 nucleotides read TGCGCCAGCAGTGAGGGTCGGCAAAACATTCAGTACTTC. It codes for CASSEGRQNIQYF.

This clone was detected only a few times. The gene calls are TRBV4-1 and TRBJ2-1, with TRBD1 matching over 8 bases. CDR1 is MGHRA, CDR2 YSYEKL, per germline. V was clipped by 4 bases and J by 4 bases; unmatched bases: 6. The CDR3 length is 15 residues. The chain's CDR3 is CASSPGQGKYNEQFF. The DNA for the CDR3 is TGCGCCAGCAGCCCCGGACAGGGAAAGTACAATGAGCAGTTCTTC.

The rearrangement links TRBV19 to TRBJ2-3; 8 positions agree with TRBD2. The germline CDR1 and CDR2 sequences are LNHDA and SQIVND (reference sequence). V trimming: 4 bases; J trimming: 7 bases; junction bases outside the gene matches: 13. There are 16 residues in the CDR3. This CDR3 reads CASSTLPGGPSNTQYF. The CDR3 region has the DNA TGTGCCAGTAGTACCCTACCGGGAGGGCCGTCAAATACGCAGTATTTT. Drawing the rest from reference TRBV19 and TRBJ2-3, the complete variable domain is DGGITQSPKYLFRKEGQNVTLSCEQNLNHDAMYWYRQDPGQGLRLIYYSQIVNDFQKGDIAEGYSVSREKKESFPLTVTSAQKNPTAFYLCASSTLPGGPSNTQYFGPGTRLTVL.

The J gene is TRBJ2-5, the V gene TRBV27; TRBD1 or TRBD2 may be the D gene (5 bases each). Germline lookup yields CDR1 MNHEY and CDR2 SMNVEV (reference sequence). Trimming left V 3 bases short and J 5 bases short, with 19 bases between. This CDR3 is built from 16 residues. The CDR3, as DNA: TGTGCCAGCAGTTTGGGACCGGGACGGCCCGATGAGACCCAGTACTTC. Translation: CASSLGPGRPDETQYF.

The genes are TRBV7-2 and TRBJ2-5, with 8 bases that match TRBD1. Germline trimming cut 5 bases from V and 5 bases from J; bases unmatched to any gene: 7. Germline V lookup: CDR1 SGHTA, CDR2 FQGNSA. The CDR3 is 14 residues long. CDR3 loop: CASSPTGVTETQYF. In DNA, the CDR3 is TGTGCCAGCAGCCCGACAGGGGTTACGGAGACCCAGTACTTC.

The chain employs TRBV2 and TRBJ2-1, with TRBD2 matching over 8 bases. CDR3 length: 16 amino acids. V gave up 6 bases and J gave up 0 bases; unmatched junction bases: 7. Germline V gene data show CDR1 as SNHLY and CDR2 as FYNNEI. The CDR3, as DNA: TGTGCCAGCAGCGAACATGGGACTAGCTCCTACAATGAGCAGTTCTTC. It specifies CASSEHGTSSYNEQFF.

V is TRBV10-1 and J is TRBJ2-4; weak D call: TRBD2 (6 bases). V was pared by 3 bases and J by 3 bases, with 12 bases between. CDR1 is WNHNN and CDR2 is SYGVQD in the germline V gene (reference sequence). The CDR3 length is 15 residues. CDR3 in amino acids: CASSEGGIDKNIQYF. CDR3 bases: TGCGCCAGCAGTGAAGGCGGGATTGACAAAAACATTCAGTACTTC.

The chain uses TRBV14 and TRBJ1-4; D remains ambiguous. CDR1 and CDR2 (germline): SGHDN, FVKESK. V was pared by 0 bases and J by 13 bases, with 15 bases between. This CDR3 has 14 amino acids. The chain's CDR3 is CASSQDGGGDVLFF. For the CDR3, the DNA is TGTGCCAGCAGCCAAGATGGAGGCGGTGATGTACTGTTTTTT.

The genes are TRBV29-1 and TRBJ2-1, with TRBD2 matching 9 bases. The germline CDR1 and CDR2 sequences are SQVTM and ANQGSEA. The junction had 4 bases not matched to a gene; V was cut back by 4 bases and J by 6 bases. This CDR3 comprises 13 residues. The CDR3 coding sequence is TGCAGCGTTGGGTTGACTAGCGGCAATGAGCAGTTCTTC. Protein: CSVGLTSGNEQFF.

J is TRBJ2-7 and V is TRBV27; D perhaps matches TRBD1 (6 bases). Deletions cut 6 bases from V and 3 bases from J, with 12 bases between. The length of the CDR3 is 13 residues. The germline V gene has CDR1 MNHEY and CDR2 SMNVEV (reference sequence). CDR3 bases: TGTGCCAGCAGACCGACAGGATTCTACGAGCAGTACTTC. Translation: CASRPTGFYEQYF.

The chain employs TRBV6-1 and TRBJ2-1; D perhaps matches TRBD1 (6 bases). There are 13 residues in the CDR3. Germline V gives CDR1 MNHNS, CDR2 SASEGT. Between the trimmed V and J ends, which lost 7 bases and 6 bases, there was a span of 13 bases. The CDR3 loop is CASTDRTPNEQFF. In DNA, the CDR3 is TGTGCCAGCACGGACAGAACACCCAATGAGCAGTTCTTC.

V usage is TRBV28 and J usage is TRBJ2-3; TRBD2 might be the D (7 bases). V lost 4 bases and J 2 bases, leaving 19 bases between the germline ends. The CDR3 contains 17 residues. CDR1 and CDR2 from the germline V gene are MDHEN and SYDVKM. The CDR3 reads CASSSRGAGEATDTQYF. The CDR3 nucleotides read TGTGCCAGCAGTTCAAGGGGGGCGGGAGAGGCCACAGATACGCAGTATTTT.

The chain joins TRBV9 to TRBJ2-7; D gene ambiguous. Germline lookup yields CDR1 SGDLS and CDR2 YYNGEE. V lost 0 bases and J lost 4, with 11 bases in between. This CDR3 contains 14 residues. CDR3 protein: CASSVAPGVYEQYF. Here the CDR3 DNA reads TGTGCCAGCAGCGTAGCCCCCGGAGTTTACGAGCAGTACTTC.

This clone was counted once. This chain uses TRBV7-2 with TRBJ2-1; TRBD2 aligns across 14 bases. Germline loops: CDR1 SGHTA, CDR2 FQGNSA. The CDR3 is made up of 16 amino acids. V lost 4 bases to trimming and J lost 4 bases; unmatched junction nucleotides: 3. CDR3: CASSSRLAGGYNEQFF. CDR3 sequence (DNA): TGTGCCAGCAGCTCCAGACTAGCGGGAGGGTACAATGAGCAGTTCTTC.

The CDR3: CASSDPQRRKANEQFF. The CDR3 bases are TGTGCCAGCAGTGACCCACAGCGGAGAAAGGCTAACGAGCAGTTCTTC. The chain carries TRBV6-4 and TRBJ2-1; perhaps TRBD2 as D (5 bases). Trimming removed 2 bases at V and 10 bases at J, with 21 bases between. CDR3 length: 16 residues. Germline CDR1 MRHNA, CDR2 SNTAGT.

This chain links TRBV30 with TRBJ2-1, with TRBD2 identical over 8 bases. This CDR3 is 14 amino acids long. After removal of 8 bases from V and 8 bases from J, the junction contained 14 bases not matched to a gene. Germline V gene data show CDR1 as GTSNPN and CDR2 as SVGIG (reference sequence). The CDR3 bases are TGTGCCGGTGATGGTACGGGGGGGCGGGATGAGCAGTTCTTC. This translates into CAGDGTGGRDEQFF.

V gene TRBV7-8 combines with J gene TRBJ2-7, with 9 bases fitting TRBD2. The germline V gene has CDR1 SGHVS and CDR2 FQNEAQ. CDR3 size: 18 residues. After removal of 5 bases from V and 0 bases from J, the junction contained 14 bases not matched to a gene. The DNA for the CDR3 is TGTGCCAGCAGCAACGCCCCCTTACTAGCGGGCGTCTCCTACGAGCAGTACTTC. Translated, it gives CASSNAPLLAGVSYEQYF.

The CDR3 region is CASSSDGLGKRGRQFF. The CDR3 coding sequence is TGTGCCAGCAGTTCCGACGGACTAGGAAAAAGGGGTCGGCAGTTCTTC. The V and J genes are TRBV6-5 and TRBJ2-1, with 7 bases lining up with TRBD2. V was pared by 4 bases and J by 12 bases, with 18 bases of the junction left unmatched. This CDR3 spans 16 amino acids. Germline-derived CDR1 and CDR2 are MNHEY and SVGAGI.

The chain recombines TRBV30 with TRBJ2-2; 8 nucleotides align to TRBD1. Trimming took 5 bases from V and 2 from J; bases not matched to a gene: 4. Germline assignment: CDR1 GTSNPN and CDR2 SVGIG (reference sequence). The CDR3 spans 14 residues. The CDR3 DNA reads TGTGCCTGGGGGACAGGTGATAACACCGGGGAGCTGTTTTTT. Its protein is CAWGTGDNTGELFF.

The chain recombines TRBV5-8 with TRBJ1-4, with unresolved D. The CDR3 is 15 amino acids. The V end was cut by 0 bases, the J end by 8 bases, with 14 bases between. The germline CDR1 and CDR2 sequences are SGHTS and YDEGEE. This CDR3 reads CASSLGRVGVEKLFF. The CDR3 DNA is TGTGCCAGCAGCTTGGGACGGGTCGGGGTAGAAAAACTGTTTTTT.

The chain joins TRBV2 to TRBJ1-2, with D hard to call. This CDR3 contains 13 residues. Trimming removed 6 bases from V and 1 base from J, with 9 bases in between. Germline CDR1 SNHLY, CDR2 FYNNEI. The CDR3 region is CASRWAGNYGYTF. For the CDR3, the DNA is TGTGCCAGCAGATGGGCGGGTAACTATGGCTACACCTTC. Together with reference TRBV2 and TRBJ1-2, the CDR3 gives the full variable domain: EPEVTQTPSHQVTQMGQEVILRCVPISNHLYFYWYRQILGQKVEFLVSFYNNEISEKSEIFDDQFSVERPDGSNFTLKIRSTKLEDSAMYFCASRWAGNYGYTFGSGTRLTVV.

This clone was seen once. V and J are TRBV27 and TRBJ2-4, with 7 bases matching TRBD1. CDR3 size: 17 residues. V shed 7 bases, J shed 1 base, and the junction held 13 bases outside the gene matches. From germline, CDR1 is MNHEY and CDR2 SMNVEV (reference sequence). The CDR3 sequence: CASMGIQGRGAKNIQYF. The CDR3 DNA is TGTGCCAGCATGGGGATACAGGGGAGAGGGGCCAAAAACATTCAGTACTTC.

The chain links TRBV10-2 to TRBJ2-7; D perhaps matches TRBD2 (7 bases). Germline CDR1 and CDR2: WSHSY and SAAADI. The CDR3 is 14 residues long. Trimming left V 0 bases short and J 4 bases short, with 10 bases between. CDR3 protein: CASSESGGRYEQYF. DNA of the CDR3: TGCGCCAGCAGTGAGTCGGGGGGGCGGTACGAGCAGTACTTC.

As concerns this clone: Other DNA sequences within the sample encode an identical CDR3. This chain connects TRBV5-1 to TRBJ2-3; D is undetermined. This CDR3 is 14 amino acids long. Germline values: CDR1 SGHRS, CDR2 YFSETQ. V gave up 0 bases and J gave up 2 bases, with 7 bases separating them. This chain's CDR3 is CASSLEGPTDTQYF. CDR3 DNA: TGCGCCAGCAGCTTGGAGGGTCCCACAGATACGCAGTATTTT.

This sequence joins TRBV27 and TRBJ1-1; no clear D gene. Trimming left V 3 bases short and J 1 base short, with 6 bases between. The CDR3 is 13 amino acids. The V gene's germline CDR1 is MNHEY and CDR2 SMNVEV (reference sequence). CDR3 nucleotides: TGTGCCAGCAGTTTTAGCCCGAACACTGAAGCTTTCTTT. Protein product: CASSFSPNTEAFF.

This rearrangement joins TRBV10-2 to TRBJ2-1; D tentatively reads TRBD1 or TRBD2 (5 bases each). This CDR3 spans 14 amino acids. V shed 0 bases and J shed 7 bases, with 10 bases lying between them. The V gene's germline CDR1 is WSHSY and CDR2 SAAADI. The DNA of the CDR3 is TGCGCCAGCAGTGAGTCGTGGGGGAAGAATGAGCAGTTCTTC. Encoded protein: CASSESWGKNEQFF.